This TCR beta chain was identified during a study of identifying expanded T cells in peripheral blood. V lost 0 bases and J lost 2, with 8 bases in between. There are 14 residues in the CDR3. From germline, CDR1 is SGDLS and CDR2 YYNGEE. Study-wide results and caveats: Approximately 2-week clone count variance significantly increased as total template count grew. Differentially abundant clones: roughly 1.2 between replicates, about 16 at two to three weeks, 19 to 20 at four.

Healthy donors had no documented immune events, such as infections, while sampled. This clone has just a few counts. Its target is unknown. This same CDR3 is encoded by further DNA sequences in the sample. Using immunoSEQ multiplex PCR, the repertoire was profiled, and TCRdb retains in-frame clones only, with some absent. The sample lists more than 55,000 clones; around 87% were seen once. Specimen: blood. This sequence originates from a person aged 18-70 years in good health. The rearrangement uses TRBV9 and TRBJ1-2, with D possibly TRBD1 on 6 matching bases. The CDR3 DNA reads TGTGCCAGCAGCGTAGGGGGGGCAAACTATGGCTACACCTTC. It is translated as CASSVGGANYGYTF.